This record covers a single T cell receptor (beta chain). Its antigen is not identified. Method: immunoSEQ multiplex PCR; TCRdb's copy keeps in-frame clones and lacks some. The sample comprises tens of thousands of clones, around 96% of which are singletons, and around 1.6% rests with the top ten. These data belong to a study of cytomegalovirus exposure and HLA in healthy donors. Study observations and caveats: The dataset shows that most TCR sequences were rare, while some public TCRs occurred in many donors. Cytomegalovirus status was reportedly diagnosed by the classifier with high specificity and sensitivity.

The V gene end was trimmed by 3 bases and the J gene end by 5 bases; junction bases not matched to a gene: 5. Germline V gives CDR1 SGHTA, CDR2 FQGTGA. The CDR3 has 14 amino acids. V usage is TRBV7-3 and J usage is TRBJ2-5, with 8 bases that match TRBD2. The sequencing input was PBMCs. The TCR originated in a man younger than 35 in good health and CMV-seropositive. The CDR3 reads CASSLQAGVETQYF. The CDR3 DNA sequence: TGTGCCAGCAGCTTGCAAGCGGGAGTTGAGACCCAGTACTTC. The whole variable domain, filled in from reference TRBV7-3 and TRBJ2-5, reads GAGVSQTPSNKVTEKGKYVELRCDPISGHTALYWYRQSLGQGPEFLIYFQGTGAADDSGLPNDRFFAVRPEGSVSTLKIQRTERGDSAVYLCASSLQAGVETQYFGPGTRLLVL.